These 32 T cell receptor beta chains were all obtained from the same sample, sequenced in a study of CD8 T cells in Susac syndrome. The RNA, about 0.45 to 1 ug, was put through reverse transcription using random hexamers. TCRdb re-called the immunoSEQ multiplex PCR reads with MiXCR, one entry per CDR3 protein. The table lists some 120,000 distinct CDR3 sequences, approximately 89% of them singletons. Sequences were obtained from CD8+ T cells from PBMCs. The receptors were gathered from a human donor with multiple sclerosis.

The rearrangement uses TRBV5-1 and TRBJ2-7; D might be TRBD1 or TRBD2, each matching 5 bases. This CDR3 region has 15 residues. Germline CDR1 and CDR2: SGHRS and YFSETQ. The V end was cut by 4 bases, the J end by 0 bases, with 14 bases between. The CDR3 DNA sequence: TGCGCCAGCAGCCTGGGTGGGGACGGCTCCTACGAGCAGTACTTC. Protein sequence: CASSLGGDGSYEQYF.

The chain has TRBV4-1 and TRBJ2-1; possible D gene TRBD2, 6 bases. The germline V gene encodes CDR1 MGHRA and CDR2 YSYEKL. Trimming stripped 2 bases from V and 0 bases from J, with 8 bases between. This CDR3 has 15 amino acids. The CDR3 DNA reads TGCGCCAGCAGCCAATTCGGGAGCTCCTACAATGAGCAGTTCTTC. Translation gives CASSQFGSSYNEQFF.

V and J are TRBV7-8 and TRBJ2-2; 10 bases are shared with TRBD2. Looked up from germline, CDR1 is SGHVS and CDR2 is FQNEAQ. This CDR3 has 16 residues. Losses at the gene ends were 3 bases for V and 5 bases for J; bases not matched to a gene: 6. The CDR3 coding sequence is TGTGCCAGCAGCTTGCTAGCGGGAGTTGGTACCGGGGAGCTGTTTTTT. This gives the protein CASSLLAGVGTGELFF.

This clonotype was seen only once. V usage is TRBV28 and J usage is TRBJ2-7; TRBD2 agrees at 10 bases. V shed 5 bases, J shed 4 bases, and the junction held 8 bases outside the gene matches. This CDR3 comprises 15 residues. Germline-derived CDR1 and CDR2 are MDHEN and SYDVKM. The CDR3 spells CASSRRTSGEYEQYF. For the CDR3, the DNA is TGTGCCAGCAGTCGCCGGACTAGCGGAGAATACGAGCAGTACTTC.

The chain links TRBV5-4 to TRBJ2-1; D uncertain. This CDR3 is 12 amino acids long. The V gene lost 3 bases and the J gene lost 5 bases, with 6 bases spanning the gap. Germline-derived CDR1 and CDR2 are SGHNT and YYREEE (reference sequence). The CDR3: CASSSFDNEQFF. CDR3 DNA sequence: TGTGCCAGCAGCTCCTTCGACAATGAGCAGTTCTTC.

The rearrangement links TRBV30 to TRBJ1-1, with unresolved D. This CDR3 has 12 residues. V was shortened by 5 bases and J by 6 bases, with 13 bases between the two germline ends. Germline CDR1 reads GTSNPN; CDR2 reads SVGIG (reference sequence). CDR3 in DNA: TGTGCCTGGGGGCGATCTGAACCTGAAGCTTTCTTT. Encoded protein: CAWGRSEPEAFF.

This clonotype was seen a handful of times. J is TRBJ2-7 and V is TRBV4-2; the D gene is possibly TRBD1 (6 bases). The CDR3 sequence is 15 residues long. Per germline, CDR1 LGHNA and CDR2 YNFKEQ. V dropped 0 bases and J dropped 3 bases, with 12 bases sitting between them. The CDR3, as DNA: TGTGCCAGCAGCCAAGATCTTAGGGGGAACTACGAGCAGTACTTC. Protein product: CASSQDLRGNYEQYF.

The chain combines TRBV30 with TRBJ1-1; 9 bases fit TRBD1. The CDR3 has 15 amino acids. The junction had 8 bases not matched to a gene; V was cut back by 1 base and J by 5 bases. CDR1 is GTSNPN and CDR2 is SVGIG in the germline V gene (reference sequence). DNA of the CDR3: TGTGCCTGGAGTGCGACGACAGGGGGATGGACTGAAGCTTTCTTT. Translating it yields CAWSATTGGWTEAFF.

This clonotype is a singleton in its sample. As DNA, the CDR3 is TGTGCTAGTGGTATGGGGGACGGGGAGACCCAGTACTTC. Encoded protein: CASGMGDGETQYF. The chain links TRBV12-5 to TRBJ2-5; D could derive from TRBD1 or TRBD2 (5 bases each). The CDR3 spans 13 residues. CDR1 LGHNT and CDR2 FRNRAP come from the germline V gene. Trimming took 5 bases from V and 5 from J, leaving 12 bases between them.

This clonotype showed up just a few times. V usage is TRBV12-3 or TRBV12-4 and J usage is TRBJ2-7; 8 bases fit TRBD2. The CDR3 has 14 amino acids. Germline trimming cut 5 bases from V and 2 bases from J; bases unmatched to any gene: 5. The CDR3 DNA sequence: TGTGCCAGCAGTCCGGGACTAGGAGCCTACGAGCAGTACTTC. Translating it yields CASSPGLGAYEQYF.

The gene calls are TRBV10-3 and TRBJ1-5; no definite D call. The V and J ends lost 2 bases and 8 bases respectively, with 13 bases between them. The CDR3 covers 14 residues. CDR1 is ENHRY and CDR2 is SYGVKD in the germline V gene. The CDR3 loop is CAISERKGQEPQHF. CDR3 in DNA: TGTGCCATCAGTGAGCGGAAAGGGCAAGAGCCCCAGCATTTT.

V gene TRBV5-6 combines with J gene TRBJ1-1; D not resolved. CDR1 and CDR2 (germline): SGHDT, YYEEEE. The germline V and J ends were trimmed by 4 bases and 1 base, with 8 bases remaining between them. The CDR3 contains 13 residues. The CDR3 nucleotides are TGTGCCAGCAGCCTCCAGGCGAACACTGAAGCTTTCTTT. This sequence encodes CASSLQANTEAFF.

The chain has TRBV4-3 and TRBJ2-6, with D unclear. The germline gives CDR1 LGHNA, CDR2 YSLEER. The CDR3 length is 15 residues. The ends were cut back, 0 bases at V and 4 bases at J, with 7 bases in the middle. The CDR3 DNA follows: TGCGCCAGCAGCCAAGATATAGCCGGGGCCAACGTCCTGACTTTC. Translating gives CASSQDIAGANVLTF.

This clonotype was counted a few times. The rearrangement joins TRBV12-3 or TRBV12-4 to TRBJ1-1; 9 bases map to TRBD1. The ends lost 5 bases at V and 6 bases at J; junction bases unmatched: 7. The CDR3 extends over 14 amino acids. CDR3 nucleotides: TGTGCCAGCAGTCAGGGACAGGGAGTCGCTGAAGCTTTCTTT. Encoded protein: CASSQGQGVAEAFF.

The V gene is TRBV27, the J gene TRBJ2-1; perhaps TRBD2 as D (6 bases). The germline CDR1 and CDR2 sequences are MNHEY and SMNVEV (reference sequence). The CDR3 loop spans 14 amino acids. V lost 3 bases, J lost 7 bases, and 13 bases lay in between. CDR3 sequence reads: CASSFNLAGNEQFF. CDR3 coding DNA: TGTGCCAGCAGTTTCAACTTGGCGGGGAATGAGCAGTTCTTC.

The CDR3 nucleotides are TGTGCCAGCAGCTTGACAGGGTTGGACACTGAAGCTTTCTTT. Amino acid sequence: CASSLTGLDTEAFF. The rearrangement joins TRBV11-2 to TRBJ1-1, with 7 bases fitting TRBD1. From germline, CDR1 is SGHAT and CDR2 FQNNGV. The CDR3 sequence is 14 residues long. The trim removed 3 bases at V and 3 bases at J, leaving 4 bases unmatched.

This clonotype was picked up one time. V gene TRBV12-3 or TRBV12-4 combines with J gene TRBJ2-1; TRBD2 matches 8 bases. V trimming: 6 bases; J trimming: 3 bases; junction bases outside the gene matches: 10. The CDR3 extends over 16 amino acids. This chain's CDR3 is CASSTVSGKIYNEQFF. The CDR3 region has the DNA TGTGCCAGCAGCACAGTTAGCGGGAAGATCTACAATGAGCAGTTCTTC.

V is TRBV20-1 and J is TRBJ2-7; 12 bases agree with TRBD2. V was pared by 5 bases and J by 4 bases, with 6 bases of the junction left unmatched. In germline, CDR1 is DFQATT, CDR2 SNEGSKA (reference sequence). The length of the CDR3 is 14 residues. The CDR3, as DNA: TGCAGTGCTGACCTACTAGCGGGAGGATACGAGCAGTACTTC. This translates into CSADLLAGGYEQYF.

The chain joins TRBV12-3 or TRBV12-4 to TRBJ2-1, with a tentative D call TRBD2 (5 bases). CDR3 length equals 14 residues. Trimming took off 6 bases at V and 4 bases at J, with 13 bases between the two ends. The CDR3 region is CASSPGVVYNEQFF. In DNA, the CDR3 is TGTGCCAGCAGCCCCGGGGTAGTTTACAATGAGCAGTTCTTC.

This chain links TRBV20-1 with TRBJ2-1; a possible D gene is TRBD2 (6 bases). CDR1 DFQATT and CDR2 SNEGSKA come from the germline V gene (reference sequence). The CDR3 consists of 15 residues. The V end was cut by 3 bases, the J end by 0 bases, with 12 bases between. In nucleotides, the CDR3 is TGCAGTGCTAGGCGGGACGTCAGCTCCTACAATGAGCAGTTCTTC. This codes for CSARRDVSSYNEQFF.

The V call is TRBV6-1, the J call TRBJ1-2, with D possibly TRBD1 on 5 matching bases. Trimming took off 7 bases at V and 4 bases at J, with 16 bases between the two ends. From germline, CDR1 is MNHNS and CDR2 SASEGT. This CDR3 comprises 14 residues. The CDR3 spells CASTKGPTLYGYTF. DNA for the CDR3: TGTGCCAGCACCAAGGGACCGACACTCTATGGCTACACCTTC.

In its sample, this clonotype was seen once. This rearrangement joins TRBV27 to TRBJ1-5; perhaps TRBD1 as D (5 bases). V gave up 1 base and J gave up 5 bases, with 12 bases separating them. This CDR3 comprises 15 residues. The germline gives CDR1 MNHEY, CDR2 SMNVEV (reference sequence). CDR3 region: CASSLWAGSDQPQHF. The CDR3 nucleotides read TGTGCCAGCAGTTTATGGGCAGGGTCCGATCAGCCCCAGCATTTT.

The chain joins TRBV29-1 to TRBJ2-7; 8 bases are a match to TRBD2. CDR3 length equals 13 residues. Germline CDR1 SQVTM, CDR2 ANQGSEA. V trimming: 4 bases; J trimming: 1 base; junction bases outside the gene matches: 3. CDR3: CSVVTSGSYEQYF. The CDR3 coding sequence is TGCAGCGTTGTAACTAGCGGTTCCTACGAGCAGTACTTC.

The chain couples TRBV7-6 to TRBJ2-3; D gene unclear. Trimming cost V 5 bases and J 2 bases, with 5 bases left between them. The CDR3 is made up of 12 amino acids. Germline CDR1 is SGHVS and CDR2 is FNYEAQ. The CDR3 bases are TGTGCCAGCAGCCCCCCCACAGATACGCAGTATTTT. Its translation: CASSPPTDTQYF. Based on the CDR3 plus reference TRBV7-6 and TRBJ2-3, the full variable domain is GAGVSQSPRYKVTKRGQDVALRCDPISGHVSLYWYRQALGQGPEFLTYFNYEAQQDKSGLPNDRFSAERPEGSISTLTIQRTEQRDSAMYRCASSPPTDTQYFGPGTRLTVL.

This clonotype came up once. The chain combines TRBV5-1 with TRBJ2-1; 7 bases match TRBD2. The trim removed 4 bases at V and 8 bases at J, leaving 15 bases unmatched. This CDR3 has 16 amino acids. CDR1 is SGHRS, CDR2 YFSETQ, per germline. The CDR3: CASSPLGGLVYDEQFF. The CDR3 nucleotides are TGCGCCAGCAGCCCCTTAGGAGGACTAGTTTACGATGAGCAGTTCTTC.

The chain recombines TRBV11-2 with TRBJ1-2; D is ambiguous. Trimming cost V 3 bases and J 6 bases, with 11 bases left between them. The CDR3 has 13 residues. CDR1 is SGHAT and CDR2 is FQNNGV in the germline V gene. The DNA for the CDR3 is TGTGCCAGCAGCTTTACTGGGCAGGATGGCTACACCTTC. This translates into CASSFTGQDGYTF. Full variable domain (outside the CDR3, taken from reference TRBV11-2 and TRBJ1-2): EAGVAQSPRYKIIEKRQSVAFWCNPISGHATLYWYQQILGQGPKLLIQFQNNGVVDDSQLPKDRFSAERLKGVDSTLKIQPAKLEDSAVYLCASSFTGQDGYTFGSGTRLTVV.

The chain recombines TRBV29-1 with TRBJ2-7; D tentatively fits TRBD1 or TRBD2 (6 bases each). Trimming removed 5 bases at V and 7 bases at J, with 15 bases between. CDR3 length equals 12 residues. Germline V gene lookup returns CDR1 SQVTM and CDR2 ANQGSEA. CDR3 in DNA: TGCAGCGTTCTCAGGGGTGGGGGGGAGCAGTACTTC. The encoded protein is CSVLRGGGEQYF.

The rearrangement joins TRBV29-1 to TRBJ2-2, with D possibly matching TRBD2 (5 bases). There are 16 residues in the CDR3. The V and J ends lost 3 bases and 3 bases respectively, with 17 bases between them. Germline V CDR1 and CDR2: SQVTM, ANQGSEA. CDR3 region: CSVERFGVTDTGELFF. The DNA of the CDR3 is TGCAGCGTTGAGAGGTTCGGGGTTACAGACACCGGGGAGCTGTTTTTT.

The rearrangement joins TRBV4-1 to TRBJ2-5, with a tentative D call TRBD2 (5 bases). The CDR3 has 18 amino acids. V shed 3 bases and J shed 0 bases, with 20 bases lying between them. Per germline, CDR1 MGHRA and CDR2 YSYEKL. The CDR3 nucleotides read TGCGCCAGCAGCCACCGCGCCGCGGACTTGTTGTACCAAGAGACCCAGTACTTC. This sequence encodes CASSHRAADLLYQETQYF.

The table lists this clonotype with a count of one. This chain joins TRBV20-1 and TRBJ2-7, with D unresolved. CDR3 length: 15 amino acids. Per germline, CDR1 DFQATT and CDR2 SNEGSKA (reference sequence). With 6 bases removed from V and 0 bases from J, the gap between germline ends came to 18 bases. CDR3 coding DNA: TGCAGTGCCCCCCACCCCGGAACCAGCTCCTACGAGCAGTACTTC. Protein sequence: CSAPHPGTSSYEQYF.

The CDR3 DNA is TGTGCCAGCAGCCGCGAGATGGGAATAGCGGGAACCCTGGAGGAGCAGTACTTC. Protein sequence: CASSREMGIAGTLEEQYF. The V gene is TRBV27, the J gene TRBJ2-7; TRBD2 matches at 8 bases. The V gene's germline CDR1 is MNHEY and CDR2 SMNVEV (reference sequence). CDR3 size: 18 residues. Trimming took 6 bases from V and 7 from J; bases not matched to a gene: 23.

The V and J genes are TRBV5-1 and TRBJ2-7, with D unclear. V lost 4 bases to trimming and J lost 4 bases, with 12 bases between them. Germline assignment: CDR1 SGHRS and CDR2 YFSETQ. The CDR3 loop spans 13 amino acids. CDR3 nucleotides: TGCGCCAGCAGCGGGAAAGGTCCTTACGAGCAGTACTTC. Protein product: CASSGKGPYEQYF.